This entry lists 27 T cell receptor beta chains sequenced from one sample in a study of regulatory T cells in long-lasting Graves disease. Time point defined: newly diagnosed GD, antithyroid drugs for less than 3 months. Generation of the TCR library employed RNA extracted from PBMCs. Arm-PCR with iRepertoire HTBI primers amplified the CDR3 regions for these TCR beta libraries. TCRdb passed the multiplex PCR reads through MiXCR, listing each CDR3 protein once. Of some 240,000 distinct CDR3 sequences detected, roughly 20% appear once; the ten largest clones hold about 12%. This same sample was also part of a study on T cells in Graves' hyperthyroidism and ophthalmopathy.

Sequences were derived from peripheral blood mononuclear cells (PBMCs), sampled at new diagnosis, from a patient treated with antithyroid drugs. The origin of the receptors is a woman aged 25 to 39 with Graves disease.

This clonotype has a count of ten or more. The chain uses TRBV14 and TRBJ2-7; tentative D call: TRBD1 (5 bases). V was pared by 2 bases and J by 2 bases, with 7 bases between. There are 13 residues in the CDR3. The germline V gene has CDR1 SGHDN and CDR2 FVKESK. Here the CDR3 reads CASSQRGPYEQYF. For the CDR3, the DNA is TGTGCCAGCAGCCAAAGGGGCCCCTACGAGCAGTACTTC.

This clonotype was seen ten or more times. The V gene is TRBV28, the J gene TRBJ2-7; 9 bases are shared with TRBD1. This CDR3 contains 16 residues. The trim removed 5 bases at V and 4 bases at J, leaving 12 bases unmatched. CDR1 is MDHEN, CDR2 SYDVKM, per germline. As DNA, the CDR3 is TGTGCCAGCAGTCGAACAGGACCGGGACAGGGTTACGAGCAGTACTTC. It is translated as CASSRTGPGQGYEQYF. Complete variable domain (other parts from reference TRBV28 and TRBJ2-7): DVKVTQSSRYLVKRTGEKVFLECVQDMDHENMFWYRQDPGLGLRLIYFSYDVKMKEKGDIPEGYSVSREKKERFSLILESASTNQTSMYLCASSRTGPGQGYEQYFGPGTRLTVT.

This clonotype was counted ten times or more. This sequence joins TRBV30 and TRBJ2-7; perhaps TRBD1 as D (5 bases). Germline V CDR1 and CDR2: GTSNPN, SVGIG (reference sequence). The ends were cut back, 1 base at V and 2 bases at J, with 9 bases in the middle. The CDR3 is made up of 13 amino acids. CDR3 loop: CAWSEDTTYEQYF. Written as DNA, the CDR3 is TGTGCCTGGAGTGAGGACACAACCTACGAGCAGTACTTC.

In its sample, this clonotype was seen many times. The chain carries TRBV11-2 and TRBJ2-2; the D is unclear. CDR1 is SGHAT, CDR2 FQNNGV, per germline. The CDR3 is made up of 14 amino acids. Trimming took 0 bases from V and 0 from J, leaving 2 bases between them. The CDR3 bases are TGTGCCAGCAGCTTAGAGACGAACACCGGGGAGCTGTTTTTT. Its translation is CASSLETNTGELFF.

In this sample, this clonotype turned up many times. The V call is TRBV6-5, the J call TRBJ1-1; D is unclear. This CDR3 contains 14 residues. V dropped 4 bases and J dropped 0 bases, with 9 bases sitting between them. Germline V gene data show CDR1 as MNHEY and CDR2 as SVGAGI. In DNA form, the CDR3 reads TGTGCCAGCAGTTCCACCGGGGTGAACACTGAAGCTTTCTTT. This gives the protein CASSSTGVNTEAFF.

This clonotype appeared a few times. A read error may be the cause here, since a much bigger clone is one base away. The V call is TRBV27, the J call TRBJ1-1; no clear D. CDR3 length: 16 amino acids. Germline V gene data show CDR1 as MNHEY and CDR2 as SMNVEV (reference sequence). Trimming pared 8 bases from V and 4 bases from J, leaving 23 bases between. The CDR3 spells CASGSPALEWFTEAFF. The DNA of the CDR3 is TGTGCCAGCGGTTCCCCTGCGTTAGAGTGGTTCACTGAAGCTTTCTTT.

This clonotype has only a few counts. A much bigger clone sits one base away, suggesting this may be a read error. This rearrangement joins TRBV5-1 to TRBJ2-5; a possible D gene is TRBD1 (6 bases). CDR3 length equals 15 residues. Germline CDR1 reads SGHRS; CDR2 reads YFSETQ. CDR3 residues: CASSTARLGQETRYF. As DNA, the CDR3 is TGCGCCAGCAGCACGGCCAGACTGGGACAAGAGACCCGGTACTTC.

This clonotype occurred many times. The gene calls are TRBV19 and TRBJ2-7; 9 bases are a match to TRBD1. This CDR3 has 15 residues. The V segment lost 5 bases and the J segment 3 bases; nucleotides outside the gene matches: 8. Germline V gene sequence: CDR1 LNHDA, CDR2 SQIVND (reference sequence). The CDR3 loop is CASSAPGTGNYEQYF. The CDR3, as DNA: TGTGCCAGTAGTGCGCCCGGGACAGGGAACTACGAGCAGTACTTC.

This clonotype was found many times. The chain combines TRBV3-1 with TRBJ2-2, with TRBD2 as a possible D gene (6 bases). The CDR3 extends over 14 amino acids. CDR1 and CDR2 (germline): LGHDT, YNNKEL (reference sequence). V was clipped by 4 bases and J by 6 bases, with 12 bases between them. The CDR3 DNA sequence: TGTGCCAGCAGCCTAGAGGCGGGGCCCGGGGAGCTGTTTTTT. Translated: CASSLEAGPGELFF.

This clonotype was counted at least ten times. CDR3 DNA sequence: TGTGCCAGCAGTTACTCGAGGGCGGGGGCGACTTACGAGCAGTACTTC. Its protein product is CASSYSRAGATYEQYF. This chain joins TRBV6-2 or TRBV6-3 and TRBJ2-7; tentatively, D is TRBD2 (7 bases). Trimming cost V 0 bases and J 4 bases, with 16 bases left between them. The CDR3 covers 16 residues. Germline loops: CDR1 MNHEY, CDR2 SVGEGT.

This clonotype came up many times. This chain uses TRBV5-4 with TRBJ1-4; D uncertain. The germline CDR1 and CDR2 sequences are SGHNT and YYREEE (reference sequence). Deletions cut 0 bases from V and 7 bases from J, with 10 bases between. This CDR3 is 14 amino acids long. The CDR3 nucleotides are TGTGCCAGCAGCTTGGTAGGGTCGGGTGAAAAACTGTTTTTT. The encoded protein is CASSLVGSGEKLFF.

The chain employs TRBV28 and TRBJ2-4, with no clear D. V lost 6 bases and J lost 5, with 17 bases in between. Per germline, CDR1 MDHEN and CDR2 SYDVKM. This CDR3 region has 15 residues. CDR3 nucleotide sequence: TGTGCCAGCAGACTGACGGCCGGCAGCGAAAACATTCAGTACTTC. Its protein is CASRLTAGSENIQYF. The entire variable domain, with the rest obtained from reference TRBV28 and TRBJ2-4, is as follows: DVKVTQSSRYLVKRTGEKVFLECVQDMDHENMFWYRQDPGLGLRLIYFSYDVKMKEKGDIPEGYSVSREKKERFSLILESASTNQTSMYLCASRLTAGSENIQYFGAGTRLSVL.

Notes on this clonotype: No DNA is shown, since the ends of the CDR3 on it are uncertain; the CDR3 is the one TCRdb lists. The CDR3 loop is CISVPDLDRSNQPQHF. The chain has TRBV7-5 and TRBJ1-5; the table gives TRBD1 as D, unverified against the DNA. TRBV7-5 is a pseudogene locus. The CDR3 is 16 amino acids long, termini counted.

This clonotype was recorded many times. This chain links TRBV28 with TRBJ2-7; D unresolved. In germline, CDR1 is MDHEN, CDR2 SYDVKM. This CDR3 is 13 amino acids long. With 6 bases removed from V and 0 bases from J, the gap between germline ends came to 9 bases. The CDR3 loop is CASSSVSSYEQYF. CDR3 nucleotides: TGTGCCAGCAGCTCGGTAAGCTCCTACGAGCAGTACTTC.

The V call is TRBV28, the J call TRBJ2-1, with 7 nucleotides matching TRBD2. J was trimmed by 7 bases and V by 3 bases; bases with no gene match: 6. The CDR3 has 14 residues. The germline CDR1 and CDR2 sequences are MDHEN and SYDVKM. The CDR3, as DNA: TGTGCCAGCAGTTTGGGTTGGGGGGGGAATGAGCAGTTCTTC. Translating it yields CASSLGWGGNEQFF.

This clonotype was seen ten or more times. The V gene is TRBV19, the J gene TRBJ2-5, with D possibly matching TRBD1 (6 bases). This CDR3 region has 15 residues. Germline V gene lookup returns CDR1 LNHDA and CDR2 SQIVND (reference sequence). The V gene lost 1 base and the J gene lost 2 bases, with 11 bases spanning the gap. Here the CDR3 reads CASSIVGQPQETQYF. CDR3 in DNA: TGTGCCAGTAGTATAGTCGGACAGCCACAAGAGACCCAGTACTTC.

There are many counts of this clonotype. CDR3 sequence reads: CASSQGDRDLRGQYF. In DNA, the CDR3 is TGTGCCAGCAGCCAAGGGGACAGGGACCTACGAGGGCAGTACTTC. J is TRBJ2-7 and V is TRBV3-1; 9 bases are a match to TRBD1. CDR1 and CDR2 (germline): LGHDT, YNNKEL (reference sequence). V was pared by 1 base and J by 9 bases, with 10 bases of the junction left unmatched. This CDR3 is built from 15 residues.

This clonotype was found many times. The J gene is TRBJ2-1, the V gene TRBV12-3 or TRBV12-4; 11 bases fit TRBD2. V trimming: 6 bases; J trimming: 2 bases; junction bases outside the gene matches: 9. The CDR3 has 17 residues. The CDR3, as DNA: TGTGCCAGCAGGCCTAGCGGGAGGACTACCACCTACAATGAGCAGTTCTTC. This encodes CASRPSGRTTTYNEQFF.

This clonotype was found many times. The chain joins TRBV7-9 to TRBJ2-1; 11 bases align to TRBD2. Germline V lookup: CDR1 SEHNR, CDR2 FQNEAQ (reference sequence). The junction had 11 bases not matched to a gene; V was cut back by 7 bases and J by 6 bases. The length of the CDR3 is 16 residues. CDR3 sequence: CASTLLGLAGGNEQFF. CDR3 DNA: TGTGCCAGCACCCTACTGGGGCTAGCGGGGGGCAATGAGCAGTTCTTC.

The CDR3 reads CSATDRVLGTDTQYF. The CDR3 region has the DNA TGCAGTGCTACGGACAGGGTTTTGGGCACAGATACGCAGTATTTT. This chain links TRBV20-1 with TRBJ2-3; TRBD1 matches at 8 bases. The germline V gene encodes CDR1 DFQATT and CDR2 SNEGSKA (reference sequence). The CDR3 is 15 amino acids. V lost 4 bases to trimming and J lost 1 base; unmatched junction nucleotides: 7.

There are many counts of this clonotype. V gene TRBV11-2 combines with J gene TRBJ1-2, with TRBD1 identical over 8 bases. CDR3 size: 15 residues. V lost 1 base and J lost 3; bases outside the gene matches: 4. The germline CDR1 and CDR2 sequences are SGHAT and FQNNGV. The CDR3 region has the DNA TGTGCCAGCAGCTTAGGGACAGGGCTGGACTATGGCTACACCTTC. Its protein is CASSLGTGLDYGYTF.

This clonotype has just a few counts. This chain uses TRBV28 with TRBJ1-5; maybe TRBD1 (6 bases). The CDR3 length is 17 residues. V was clipped by 5 bases and J by 2 bases, with 19 bases between them. Germline V gene sequence: CDR1 MDHEN, CDR2 SYDVKM. CDR3 sequence (DNA): TGTGCCAGCAGTCCCGCCACACACAGACAGGGCAATCAGCCCCAGCATTTT. As protein: CASSPATHRQGNQPQHF. Complete variable domain (other parts from reference TRBV28 and TRBJ1-5): DVKVTQSSRYLVKRTGEKVFLECVQDMDHENMFWYRQDPGLGLRLIYFSYDVKMKEKGDIPEGYSVSREKKERFSLILESASTNQTSMYLCASSPATHRQGNQPQHFGDGTRLSIL.

This clonotype has more than one count but fewer than ten. In DNA form, the CDR3 reads TGTGCCAGCAGCCTACAGGGCCCTCAGGGGGAGCTGTTTTTT. The encoded protein is CASSLQGPQGELFF. The rearrangement uses TRBV7-9 and TRBJ2-2, with a possible D match to TRBD1 (6 bases). CDR1 and CDR2 from the germline V gene are SEHNR and FQNEAQ (reference sequence). CDR3 size: 14 residues. V lost 5 bases and J 8 bases, leaving 15 bases between the germline ends.

The sample holds many counts of this clonotype. This sequence joins TRBV3-1 and TRBJ1-2; 7 bases are a match to TRBD1. This CDR3 has 15 amino acids. The V gene end was trimmed by 1 base and the J gene end by 0 bases; junction bases not matched to a gene: 2. Germline assignment: CDR1 LGHDT and CDR2 YNNKEL (reference sequence). The CDR3: CASSQAGQSNYGYTF. CDR3 nucleotide sequence: TGTGCCAGCAGCCAAGCGGGACAGTCTAACTATGGCTACACCTTC.

The table lists this clonotype with many counts. CDR3: CSARHRGSTEAFF. The CDR3 nucleotides read TGCAGTGCTAGACACAGGGGAAGCACTGAAGCTTTCTTT. V gene TRBV20-1 combines with J gene TRBJ1-1; 7 bases align to TRBD1. CDR3 size: 13 residues. Trimming removed 2 bases from V and 4 bases from J; junction bases left unmatched: 4. Germline CDR1 DFQATT, CDR2 SNEGSKA (reference sequence).

Note on this clonotype: Since a far larger clone is one base different, this is likely a read error. This chain links TRBV18 with TRBJ2-1; D possibly uses TRBD1 or TRBD2 (5 bases each). This CDR3 region has 16 residues. The V end was cut by 2 bases, the J end by 13 bases, with 24 bases between. Looked up from germline, CDR1 is KGHSH and CDR2 is LQKENI. CDR3 sequence (DNA): TGTGCCAGCTCACCAACCCTAGGAAGGGGCAGGGAGACCCAGTTCTTC. This translates into CASSPTLGRGRETQFF.

This clonotype occurred many times. One end of the junction is discordant with germline, which a read error may explain. The chain uses TRBV2 and TRBJ1-2; possibly TRBD1 for D (5 bases). CDR3 size: 15 residues. Germline CDR1 is SNHLY and CDR2 is FYNNEI. CDR3 DNA: TGTGCCAACAGTGAAGCGGGGGGAATTAACTATGGCTACACCTTC. Translation: CANSEAGGINYGYTF. Variable domain in full (rest from reference TRBV2 and TRBJ1-2): EPEVTQTPSHQVTQMGQEVILRCVPISNHLYFYWYRQILGQKVEFLVSFYNNEISEKSEIFDDQFSVERPDGSNFTLKIRSTKLEDSAMYFCANSEAGGINYGYTFGSGTRLTVV.